A single sample is the source of the 11 T cell receptor beta chains below, sequenced in a study of blood T cells in healthy people across ages. Alongside a J-beta primer mix, a sample-barcoded 5' primer served in a second PCR lasting about 7 to 11 cycles. Via MiXCR, TCRdb re-called the 5' RACE reads, giving one row per CDR3 protein. The table has approximately 880,000 distinct CDR3 sequences, 40% to 60% seen once. The sequencing input was blood. The receptors were gathered from a man aged 25-40 years in good health.

This chain uses TRBV30 with TRBJ2-7; TRBD1 matches 9 bases. The CDR3 runs 14 residues. Germline assignment: CDR1 GTSNPN and CDR2 SVGIG (reference sequence). The V gene end was trimmed by 4 bases and the J gene end by 1 base; junction bases not matched to a gene: 5. The CDR3 region has the DNA TGTGCCTGGACCGCCGGGACAGGGTCCTACGAGCAGTACTTC. Its translation is CAWTAGTGSYEQYF.

The rearrangement uses TRBV27 and TRBJ1-2; the D gene is possibly TRBD1 (5 bases). The CDR3 contains 12 residues. V gave up 5 bases and J gave up 8 bases, with 12 bases separating them. The germline gives CDR1 MNHEY, CDR2 SMNVEV (reference sequence). The CDR3 DNA is TGTGCCAGCAGTCGTTTAGGGGAAGGCTACACCTTC. This sequence encodes CASSRLGEGYTF.

This chain connects TRBV6-2 or TRBV6-3 to TRBJ2-7, with 9 bases identical to TRBD1. CDR3 length equals 16 residues. Trimming cost V 8 bases and J 0 bases; bases outside gene matches: 11. The V gene's germline CDR1 is MNHEY and CDR2 SVGEGT. CDR3 protein: CASRSAGTGSSYEQYF. The CDR3 DNA sequence: TGTGCCAGCCGATCCGCCGGGACAGGGAGCTCCTACGAGCAGTACTTC.

V is TRBV27 and J is TRBJ2-7; 8 bases map to TRBD2. The V and J ends lost 5 bases and 3 bases, in that order; junction bases with no gene match: 9. The CDR3 extends over 15 amino acids. Germline V lookup: CDR1 MNHEY, CDR2 SMNVEV (reference sequence). Written as DNA, the CDR3 is TGTGCCAGCAGTACCCGGACTAGCAGACTCTACGAGCAGTACTTC. Its translation is CASSTRTSRLYEQYF.

The V and J genes are TRBV3-1 and TRBJ2-7, with D perhaps matching TRBD1 (5 bases). V lost 3 bases to trimming and J lost 6 bases, with 18 bases between them. There are 15 residues in the CDR3. Looked up from germline, CDR1 is LGHDT and CDR2 is YNNKEL (reference sequence). This CDR3 reads CASSQRQLQGVEQYF. The CDR3, as DNA: TGTGCCAGCAGCCAGAGACAGCTCCAGGGTGTCGAGCAGTACTTC.

The rearrangement joins TRBV25-1 to TRBJ1-2; D is possibly TRBD1 (5 bases). Deletions cut 2 bases from V and 7 bases from J, with 14 bases between. Germline CDR1 MGHDK, CDR2 SYGVNS. This CDR3 comprises 14 residues. CDR3 region: CASSEGGRAGGYTF. Written as DNA, the CDR3 is TGTGCCAGCAGTGAAGGTGGCAGGGCGGGTGGCTACACCTTC.

This clonotype was observed a handful of times. The CDR3 spells CASSLEGAGSYEQYF. The CDR3 DNA is TGTGCCAGCAGCTTAGAAGGGGCCGGCTCCTACGAGCAGTACTTC. The chain joins TRBV11-3 to TRBJ2-7, with D perhaps matching TRBD1 (5 bases). The CDR3 sequence is 15 residues long. From germline, CDR1 is SGHNT and CDR2 YENEEA. V was pared by 0 bases and J by 0 bases, with 9 bases between.

This clonotype was recorded a few times. The rearrangement links TRBV24-1 to TRBJ2-7; possibly TRBD1 for D (6 bases). Trimming removed 3 bases from V and 0 bases from J, with 8 bases in between. CDR3 length: 14 residues. Per germline, CDR1 KGHDR and CDR2 SFDVKD. As DNA, the CDR3 is TGTGCCACCAGTGATCCGGACAGCTCCTACGAGCAGTACTTC. Amino acid sequence: CATSDPDSSYEQYF.

The rearrangement links TRBV7-9 to TRBJ1-1; tentative D call: TRBD1 (5 bases). Germline V gives CDR1 SEHNR, CDR2 FQNEAQ (reference sequence). Trimming stripped 3 bases from V and 4 bases from J, with 15 bases between. The CDR3 spans 15 residues. Here the CDR3 DNA reads TGTGCCAGCAGCTTCGTCGGGGGGTGGGTCACTGAAGCTTTCTTT. Residues: CASSFVGGWVTEAFF.

In the case of this clonotype: A read error is possible here, since a much larger clone lies one base away. The chain is built from TRBV10-3 and TRBJ1-4; unclear D gene. Germline CDR1 ENHRY, CDR2 SYGVKD. The CDR3 sequence is 13 residues long. CDR3 DNA sequence: TGTGCCATCAGTGACGGAACTAATGAAGAACTGTTTTTT. The encoded protein is CAISDGTNEELFF.

The V gene is TRBV6-5, the J gene TRBJ1-1; D is ambiguous. CDR3 size: 13 residues. Trimming cost V 2 bases and J 4 bases, with 8 bases left between them. Germline V lookup: CDR1 MNHEY, CDR2 SVGAGI. The CDR3 coding sequence is TGTGCCAGCAGTTACAGGCAGTTCACTGAAGCTTTCTTT. Translating it yields CASSYRQFTEAFF.